This TCR beta chain was sequenced during a study of blood T cell repertoires in COVID-19. From germline, CDR1 is LNHDA and CDR2 SQIVND (reference sequence). The CDR3 length is 14 residues. The J segment lost 5 bases and the V segment lost 4 bases, leaving 7 bases of the junction unmatched. TCRdb's table, derived via immunoSEQ multiplex PCR, lists solely in-frame clones and lacks some. The profile shows about 62,000 clones, roughly 90% of them singletons. Sequenced input: peripheral blood. The genes are TRBV19 and TRBJ1-2; 7 bases line up with TRBD1. This sequence originates from a woman of 80 years or more with acute or convalescent COVID-19. As DNA, the CDR3 is TGTGCCAGTAGTAGCCTGGACAGGATGTATGGCTACACCTTC. Residues: CASSSLDRMYGYTF.